The rows below give T cell receptor beta chains drawn from one sample of a study of T cell responses to AZD1222 COVID-19 vaccine. Profiling relied on immunoSEQ multiplex PCR, and the TCRdb table lists in-frame clones only, not all of them. The data hold 95,000 or so clones, with approximately 91% observed a single time. The sequences come from peripheral blood, collected 28 days after the second AZD1222 dose. The receptor source for this set is an adult who received the AZD1222 COVID-19 vaccine. The CDR3 runs from the conserved cysteine through the conserved F or W. Each record gives: CDR3 protein, CDR3 DNA, clone size, D gene, J gene, CDR3 length, V gene. A D gene is named only where the DNA matches it firmly. Clone size is given for some rows only: seen once, a few or many times, or a class if the clone is expanded.

CDR3: CASSLGLAGPLYNEQFF
DNA: TGTGCCAGCTCACTAGGACTAGCGGGGCCTCTATACAATGAGCAGTTCTTC
size: NA
D: TRBD2
J: TRBJ2-1
length: 17
V: TRBV18

CDR3: CASSQLAGTGELFF
DNA: TGTGCCAGCAGTCAATTAGCCGGCACCGGGGAGCTGTTTTTT
size: NA
D: NA
J: TRBJ2-2
length: 14
V: TRBV3-1/TRBV3-2

CDR3: CASSPRQGNTEAFF
DNA: TGTGCCAGCAGCCCTAGACAGGGAAACACTGAAGCTTTCTTT
size: NA
D: TRBD1
J: TRBJ1-1
length: 14
V: TRBV7-9

CDR3: CASSLDLAGRYNEQFF
DNA: TGTGCCAGCAGCTTGGATCTAGCGGGACGTTACAATGAGCAGTTCTTC
size: NA
D: TRBD2
J: TRBJ2-1
length: 16
V: TRBV5-8

CDR3: CASSGNEGFEQYF
DNA: TGTGCCAGCAGTGGGAACGAGGGGTTCGAGCAGTACTTC
size: once
D: NA
J: TRBJ2-7
length: 13
V: TRBV21-1

CDR3: CASRRQENTEAFF
DNA: TGTGCCAGTAGGAGACAGGAGAACACTGAAGCTTTCTTT
size: NA
D: NA
J: TRBJ1-1
length: 13
V: TRBV19

CDR3: CASRGSVDYGYTF
DNA: TGTGCCAGCAGGGGGTCAGTCGACTATGGCTACACCTTC
size: NA
D: NA
J: TRBJ1-2
length: 13
V: TRBV28

CDR3: CASSMTGGNQPQHF
DNA: TGTGCCAGCAGCATGACAGGGGGCAATCAGCCCCAGCATTTT
size: NA
D: NA
J: TRBJ1-5
length: 14
V: TRBV21-1

CDR3: CASSEQGADYNEQFF
DNA: TGTGCCAGTAGTGAACAAGGGGCTGATTACAATGAGCAGTTCTTC
size: NA
D: NA
J: TRBJ2-1
length: 15
V: TRBV19

CDR3: CAAGPFPNEQFF
DNA: TGTGCGGCAGGGCCCTTTCCCAATGAGCAGTTCTTC
size: NA
D: NA
J: TRBJ2-1
length: 12
V: TRBV6-6

CDR3: CASRERQGTEAFF
DNA: TGTGCCAGCAGAGAAAGACAGGGAACTGAAGCTTTCTTT
size: NA
D: TRBD1
J: TRBJ1-1
length: 13
V: TRBV2

CDR3: CASSLGGPGGNTIYF
DNA: TGCGCCAGCAGCTTGGGGGGGCCTGGTGGAAACACCATATATTTT
size: NA
D: NA
J: TRBJ1-3
length: 15
V: TRBV5-1

CDR3: CASSPQGLAGDEQYF
DNA: TGTGCCAGCAGCCCACAAGGACTAGCGGGAGATGAGCAGTACTTC
size: NA
D: TRBD2
J: TRBJ2-7
length: 15
V: TRBV9

CDR3: CASLRGRNEQFF
DNA: TGTGCCAGCCTCAGGGGGCGCAATGAGCAGTTCTTC
size: NA
D: TRBD1
J: TRBJ2-1
length: 12
V: TRBV12-3/TRBV12-4

CDR3: CASSPDTRNTEAFF
DNA: TGTGCCAGCTCACCAGACACCAGGAACACTGAAGCTTTCTTT
size: NA
D: NA
J: TRBJ1-1
length: 14
V: TRBV18

CDR3: CASTDRTSGTWSSYEQYF
DNA: TGTGCCAGCACCGACAGGACTAGCGGGACCTGGAGCTCCTACGAGCAGTACTTC
size: NA
D: TRBD2
J: TRBJ2-7
length: 18
V: TRBV2

CDR3: CASSSSPGTGYEEQYF
DNA: TGTGCCAGCAGCTCTTCCCCCGGGACAGGGTATGAGGAGCAGTACTTC
size: NA
D: TRBD1
J: TRBJ2-7
length: 16
V: TRBV7-9

CDR3: CAWSDEGTDEKLFF
DNA: TGTGCCTGGAGTGATGAGGGAACGGATGAAAAACTGTTTTTT
size: NA
D: NA
J: TRBJ1-4
length: 14
V: TRBV30

CDR3: CASSQDSVGRVQNRYNEQFF
DNA: TGTGCCAGCAGCCAAGATTCGGTGGGTAGGGTCCAGAACAGGTACAATGAGCAGTTCTTC
size: NA
D: NA
J: TRBJ2-1
length: 20
V: TRBV14